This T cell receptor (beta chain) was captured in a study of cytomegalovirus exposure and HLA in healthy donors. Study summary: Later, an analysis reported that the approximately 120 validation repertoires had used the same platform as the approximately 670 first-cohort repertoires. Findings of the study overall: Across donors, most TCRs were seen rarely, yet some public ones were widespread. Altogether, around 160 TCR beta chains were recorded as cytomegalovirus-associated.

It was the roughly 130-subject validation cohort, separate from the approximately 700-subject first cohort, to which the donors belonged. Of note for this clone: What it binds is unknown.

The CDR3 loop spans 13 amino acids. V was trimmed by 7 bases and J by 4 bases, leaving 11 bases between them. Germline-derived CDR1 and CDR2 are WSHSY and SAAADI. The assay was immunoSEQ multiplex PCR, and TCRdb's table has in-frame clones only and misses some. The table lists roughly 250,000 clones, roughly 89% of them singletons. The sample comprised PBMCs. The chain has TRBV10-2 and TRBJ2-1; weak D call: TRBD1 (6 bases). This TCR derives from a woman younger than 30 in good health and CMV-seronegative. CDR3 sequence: CASIRDTYNEQFF. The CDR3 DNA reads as TGCGCCAGCATCAGGGACACTTACAATGAGCAGTTCTTC.